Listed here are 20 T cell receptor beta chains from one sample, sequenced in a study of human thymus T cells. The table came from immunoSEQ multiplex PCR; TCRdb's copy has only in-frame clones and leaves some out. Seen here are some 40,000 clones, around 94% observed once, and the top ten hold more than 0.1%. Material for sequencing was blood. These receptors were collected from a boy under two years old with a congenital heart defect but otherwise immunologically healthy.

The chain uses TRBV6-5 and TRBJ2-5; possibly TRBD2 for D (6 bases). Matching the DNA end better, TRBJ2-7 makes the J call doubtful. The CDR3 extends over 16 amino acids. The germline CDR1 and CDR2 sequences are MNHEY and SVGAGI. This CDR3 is CASSYSSRDLYYEQYF. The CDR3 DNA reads TGTGCCAGCAGTTACTCGAGTAGGGACTTATACTACGAGCAGTACTTC.

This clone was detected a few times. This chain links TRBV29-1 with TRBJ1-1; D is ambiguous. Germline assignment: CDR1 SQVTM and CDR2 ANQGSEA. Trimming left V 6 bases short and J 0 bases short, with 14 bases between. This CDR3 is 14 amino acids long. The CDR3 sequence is CSVRRGNLNTEAFF. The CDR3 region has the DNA TGCAGCGTGAGAAGAGGCAACTTGAACACTGAAGCTTTCTTT.

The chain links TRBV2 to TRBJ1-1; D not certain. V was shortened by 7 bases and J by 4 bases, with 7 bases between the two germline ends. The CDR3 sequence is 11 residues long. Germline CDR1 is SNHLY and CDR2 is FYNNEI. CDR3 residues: CASNSGTEAFF. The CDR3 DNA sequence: TGTGCCAGCAACTCGGGCACTGAAGCTTTCTTT.

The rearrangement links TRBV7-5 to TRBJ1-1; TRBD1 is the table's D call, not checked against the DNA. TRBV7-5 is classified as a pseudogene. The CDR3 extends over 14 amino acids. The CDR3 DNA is TGTGCCAGAAGCCCTCCACAGGTAGGGGTGAAAGCTTTCTTT. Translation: CARSPPQVGVKAFF.

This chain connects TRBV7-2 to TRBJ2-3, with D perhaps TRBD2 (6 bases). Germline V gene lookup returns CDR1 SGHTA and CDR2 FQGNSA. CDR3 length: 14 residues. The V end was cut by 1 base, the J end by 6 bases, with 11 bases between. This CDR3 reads CASSLGGGRDTQYF. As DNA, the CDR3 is TGTGCCAGCAGCTTAGGTGGAGGGAGGGATACGCAGTATTTT.

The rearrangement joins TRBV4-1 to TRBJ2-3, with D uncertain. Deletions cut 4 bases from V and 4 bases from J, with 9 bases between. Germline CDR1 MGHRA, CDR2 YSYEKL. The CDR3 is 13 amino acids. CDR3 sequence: CASSLVEADTQYF. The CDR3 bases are TGCGCCAGCAGCCTTGTTGAGGCAGATACGCAGTATTTT.

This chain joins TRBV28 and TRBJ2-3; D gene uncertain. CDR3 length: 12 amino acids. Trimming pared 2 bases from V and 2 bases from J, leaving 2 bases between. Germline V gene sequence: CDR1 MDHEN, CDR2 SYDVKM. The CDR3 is CASSLPTDTQYF. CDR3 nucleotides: TGTGCCAGCAGTTTACCCACAGATACGCAGTATTTT.

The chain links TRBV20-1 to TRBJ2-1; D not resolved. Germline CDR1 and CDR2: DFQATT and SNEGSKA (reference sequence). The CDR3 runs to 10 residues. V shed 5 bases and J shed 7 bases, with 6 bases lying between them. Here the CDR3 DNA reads TGCAGTGCTGGGATAAATGAGCAGTTCTTC. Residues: CSAGINEQFF.

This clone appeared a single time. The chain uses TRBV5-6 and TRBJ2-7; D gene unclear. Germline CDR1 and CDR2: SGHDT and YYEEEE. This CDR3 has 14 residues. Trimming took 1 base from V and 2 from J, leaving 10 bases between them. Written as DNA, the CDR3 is TGTGCCAGCAGCTTGAATTTCAGAACCTACGAGCAGTACTTC. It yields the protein CASSLNFRTYEQYF.

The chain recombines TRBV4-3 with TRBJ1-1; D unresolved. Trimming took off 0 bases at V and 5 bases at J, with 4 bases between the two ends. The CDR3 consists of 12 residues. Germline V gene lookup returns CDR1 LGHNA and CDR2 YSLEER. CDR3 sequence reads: CASSQERTEAFF. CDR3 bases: TGCGCCAGCAGCCAAGAGAGGACTGAAGCTTTCTTT.

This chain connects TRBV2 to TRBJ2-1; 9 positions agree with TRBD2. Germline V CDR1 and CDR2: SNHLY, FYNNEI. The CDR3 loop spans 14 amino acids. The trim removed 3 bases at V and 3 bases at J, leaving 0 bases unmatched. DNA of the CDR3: TGTGCCAGCAGTGAGCGGGGGGGCTACAATGAGCAGTTCTTC. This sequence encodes CASSERGGYNEQFF.

CDR3 residues: CASSLVSRKTNYEQYF. The CDR3 region has the DNA TGTGCCAGCAGCTTGGTTTCCAGAAAAACGAACTACGAGCAGTACTTC. The genes are TRBV5-6 and TRBJ2-7; D is uncertain. The germline V and J ends were trimmed by 0 bases and 3 bases, with 16 bases remaining between them. Germline V gene lookup returns CDR1 SGHDT and CDR2 YYEEEE. This CDR3 region has 16 residues.

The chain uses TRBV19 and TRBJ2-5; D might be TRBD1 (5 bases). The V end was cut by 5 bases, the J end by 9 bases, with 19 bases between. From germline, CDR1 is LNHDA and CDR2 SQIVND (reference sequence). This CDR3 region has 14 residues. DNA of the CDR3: TGTGCCAGTAGTGCCGAAATCGGTGGCAGGGCCCAGTACTTC. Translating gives CASSAEIGGRAQYF.

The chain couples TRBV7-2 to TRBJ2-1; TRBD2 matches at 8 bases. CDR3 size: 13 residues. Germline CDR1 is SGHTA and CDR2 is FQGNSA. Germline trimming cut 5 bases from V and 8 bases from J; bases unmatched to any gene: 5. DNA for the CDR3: TGTGCCAGCAGCCAAGGGCGGGGGGATGAGCAGTTCTTC. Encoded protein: CASSQGRGDEQFF.

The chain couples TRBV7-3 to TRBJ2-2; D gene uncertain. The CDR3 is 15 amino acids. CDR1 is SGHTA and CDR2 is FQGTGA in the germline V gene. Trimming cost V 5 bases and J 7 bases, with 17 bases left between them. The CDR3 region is CASSRAPSHHGELFF. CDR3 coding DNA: TGTGCCAGCAGCCGGGCCCCTTCCCACCACGGGGAGCTGTTTTTT.

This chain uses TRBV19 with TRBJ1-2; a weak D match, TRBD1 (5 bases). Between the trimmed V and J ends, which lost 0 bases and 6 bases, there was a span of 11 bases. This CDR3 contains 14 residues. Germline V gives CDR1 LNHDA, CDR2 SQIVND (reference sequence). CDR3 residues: CASSIDRDLNGYTF. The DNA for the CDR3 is TGTGCCAGTAGTATAGATCGGGACCTGAATGGCTACACCTTC.

The CDR3 loop is CASSLIGQGVTEAFF. The CDR3 region has the DNA TGCGCCAGCAGCCTTATTGGACAGGGTGTCACTGAAGCTTTCTTT. The gene calls are TRBV4-3 and TRBJ1-1; 8 nucleotides align to TRBD1. The CDR3 spans 15 residues. Germline V gene lookup returns CDR1 LGHNA and CDR2 YSLEER. V gave up 4 bases and J gave up 4 bases; unmatched junction bases: 8.

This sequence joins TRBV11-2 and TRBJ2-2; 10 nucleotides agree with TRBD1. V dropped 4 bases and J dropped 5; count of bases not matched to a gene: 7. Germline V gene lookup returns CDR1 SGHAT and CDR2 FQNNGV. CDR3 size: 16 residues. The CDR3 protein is CASSSYRDRGTGELFF. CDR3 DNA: TGTGCCAGCAGCTCTTACCGGGACAGGGGAACCGGGGAGCTGTTTTTT.

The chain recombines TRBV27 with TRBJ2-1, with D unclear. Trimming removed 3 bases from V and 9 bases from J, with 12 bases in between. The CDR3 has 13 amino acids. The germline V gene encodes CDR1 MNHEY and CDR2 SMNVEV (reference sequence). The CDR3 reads CASSFYVLAEQFF. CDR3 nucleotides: TGTGCCAGCAGTTTCTACGTTTTGGCTGAGCAGTTCTTC.

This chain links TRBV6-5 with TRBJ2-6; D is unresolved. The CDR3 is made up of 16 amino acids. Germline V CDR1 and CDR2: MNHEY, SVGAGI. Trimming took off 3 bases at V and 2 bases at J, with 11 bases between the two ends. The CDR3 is CASSYSPTPGANVLTF. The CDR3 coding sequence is TGTGCCAGCAGTTATTCCCCGACACCTGGGGCCAACGTCCTGACTTTC.